Below are 18 T cell receptor beta chains sequenced from a single sample in a study of blood T cell repertoires in COVID-19. Measured with immunoSEQ multiplex PCR; TCRdb has only the in-frame clones, and not every one. The repertoire holds about 120,000 clones, with roughly 89% as singletons. The specimen sequenced was peripheral blood. These receptors were taken from a woman aged 50 to 60 with acute or convalescent COVID-19.

This chain uses TRBV27 with TRBJ2-3, with 13 bases matching TRBD2. The CDR3 runs 15 residues. Trimming took 1 base from V and 6 from J; bases not matched to a gene: 1. The germline V gene has CDR1 MNHEY and CDR2 SMNVEV (reference sequence). CDR3 coding DNA: TGTGCCAGCAGTTTATGGACTAGCGGGAGCGATACGCAGTATTTT. Translation: CASSLWTSGSDTQYF.

V usage is TRBV24-1 and J usage is TRBJ1-2; D ambiguous. Trimming pared 4 bases from V and 5 bases from J, leaving 7 bases between. Per the germline V gene, CDR1 is KGHDR and CDR2 is SFDVKD. This CDR3 comprises 12 residues. The CDR3 region has the DNA TGTGCCACCAGTGACCCCAAATATGGCTACACCTTC. Amino acids: CATSDPKYGYTF.

The chain links TRBV7-2 to TRBJ2-3; 8 nucleotides line up with TRBD2. The trim removed 6 bases at V and 6 bases at J, leaving 11 bases unmatched. The CDR3 has 15 amino acids. Germline CDR1 SGHTA, CDR2 FQGNSA. CDR3 loop: CASSRTRGGRDTQYF. CDR3 bases: TGTGCCAGCAGTCGAACACGGGGGGGCCGGGATACGCAGTATTTT.

This chain joins TRBV29-1 and TRBJ1-2; D may be TRBD1 (6 bases). The CDR3 consists of 13 residues. V was cut by 5 bases and J by 2 bases, with 12 bases left in between. Per the germline V gene, CDR1 is SQVTM and CDR2 is ANQGSEA. CDR3 in amino acids: CSVRTDPNYGYTF. The CDR3 coding sequence is TGCAGCGTTAGGACAGATCCAAACTATGGCTACACCTTC.

The gene calls are TRBV20-1 and TRBJ2-7, with D perhaps matching TRBD2 (5 bases). Germline assignment: CDR1 DFQATT and CDR2 SNEGSKA (reference sequence). The V end lost 1 base, the J end lost 4 bases, and 5 bases lay between the germline ends. The CDR3 contains 11 residues. The CDR3, as DNA: TGCAGTGCTAGAGCGGGGTACGAGCAGTACTTC. This sequence encodes CSARAGYEQYF.

The V call is TRBV5-4, the J call TRBJ1-4; 10 bases map to TRBD1. The CDR3 loop spans 14 amino acids. Germline CDR1 SGHNT, CDR2 YYREEE (reference sequence). With 3 bases clipped from V and 8 bases from J, the junction kept 4 bases outside the gene matches. DNA for the CDR3: TGTGCCAGCAGCTCTCCGGGACAGGGGGAAAAACTGTTTTTT. It codes for CASSSPGQGEKLFF.

The CDR3 loop reads CASSFGQGDGYTF. Written as DNA, the CDR3 is TGTGCCAGCAGCTTCGGACAGGGTGATGGCTACACCTTC. The chain couples TRBV5-8 to TRBJ1-2, with 8 bases aligning to TRBD1. The CDR3 has 13 residues. CDR1 is SGHTS, CDR2 YDEGEE, per germline. After removal of 2 bases from V and 6 bases from J, the junction contained 3 bases not matched to a gene.

The chain carries TRBV7-8 and TRBJ2-7; possibly TRBD2 for D (5 bases). Germline lookup yields CDR1 SGHVS and CDR2 FQNEAQ. There are 14 residues in the CDR3. Trimming pared 5 bases from V and 2 bases from J, leaving 13 bases between. The CDR3 loop is CASSLPGTTYEQYF. CDR3 DNA sequence: TGTGCCAGCAGCCTCCCGGGAACTACCTACGAGCAGTACTTC.

CDR3 region: CASSLWDRGTYEQYF. As DNA, the CDR3 is TGTGCCAGCAGCTTATGGGACAGGGGGACCTACGAGCAGTACTTC. The gene calls are TRBV13 and TRBJ2-7, with 11 bases identical to TRBD1. Germline V gives CDR1 PRHDT, CDR2 FYEKMQ (reference sequence). This CDR3 is 15 amino acids long. V gave up 2 bases and J gave up 2 bases; unmatched junction bases: 2.

This rearrangement joins TRBV9 to TRBJ1-2; weak D call: TRBD1 (5 bases). V lost 4 bases to trimming and J lost 3 bases, with 13 bases between them. Looked up from germline, CDR1 is SGDLS and CDR2 is YYNGEE. The CDR3 has 14 residues. CDR3: CASSTYGQDYGYTF. CDR3 DNA sequence: TGTGCCAGCAGCACATACGGACAAGACTATGGCTACACCTTC.

In this sample, this clone turned up a few times. V gene TRBV19 combines with J gene TRBJ2-3, with 10 bases fitting TRBD2. CDR3 length: 15 residues. V shed 5 bases, J shed 4 bases, and the junction held 6 bases outside the gene matches. From germline, CDR1 is LNHDA and CDR2 SQIVND (reference sequence). The CDR3 coding sequence is TGTGCCAGTAGTTATCTAGCGGGGGTCCCAGATACGCAGTATTTT. Translation gives CASSYLAGVPDTQYF.

V and J are TRBV6-4 and TRBJ2-1; 10 bases are shared with TRBD2. This CDR3 has 15 amino acids. V was clipped by 6 bases and J by 0 bases; unmatched bases: 2. Per the germline V gene, CDR1 is MRHNA and CDR2 is SNTAGT. CDR3 sequence reads: CASSLAGASYNEQFF. For the CDR3, the DNA is TGTGCCAGCAGCCTAGCGGGGGCCTCCTACAATGAGCAGTTCTTC.

The chain carries TRBV7-2 and TRBJ2-5; 7 nucleotides match TRBD1. Trimming took 0 bases from V and 7 from J; bases not matched to a gene: 14. The CDR3 has 17 residues. Germline CDR1 is SGHTA and CDR2 is FQGNSA. The CDR3 nucleotides are TGTGCCAGCAGCTTAGCGCTTTTGGGACAGACCACAGGGACCCAGTACTTC. Its protein product is CASSLALLGQTTGTQYF.

V is TRBV2 and J is TRBJ2-5; a possible D gene is TRBD2 (7 bases). This CDR3 is built from 13 residues. Deletions cut 5 bases from V and 5 bases from J, with 12 bases between. Germline V gene sequence: CDR1 SNHLY, CDR2 FYNNEI. The CDR3 is CASSLRGGETQYF. The CDR3 nucleotides read TGTGCCAGCAGTCTCAGGGGAGGGGAGACCCAGTACTTC.

Concerning this clone: Within the sample, other DNA sequences also encode this same CDR3. This chain connects TRBV7-2 to TRBJ1-2, with 7 bases matching TRBD1. CDR1 is SGHTA and CDR2 is FQGNSA in the germline V gene. The CDR3 contains 14 residues. The V segment lost 5 bases and the J segment 4 bases; nucleotides outside the gene matches: 7. The CDR3 region is CASSPRQGSYGYTF. For the CDR3, the DNA is TGTGCCAGCAGCCCACGACAGGGTAGCTATGGCTACACCTTC.

The chain uses TRBV2 and TRBJ1-1, with 7 bases fitting TRBD1. This CDR3 contains 13 residues. J was trimmed by 3 bases and V by 6 bases; bases with no gene match: 4. Germline lookup yields CDR1 SNHLY and CDR2 FYNNEI. The CDR3 region has the DNA TGTGCCAGCAGCGAACAGGGGTACACTGAAGCTTTCTTT. Amino acids: CASSEQGYTEAFF. The whole variable domain, filled in from reference TRBV2 and TRBJ1-1, reads EPEVTQTPSHQVTQMGQEVILRCVPISNHLYFYWYRQILGQKVEFLVSFYNNEISEKSEIFDDQFSVERPDGSNFTLKIRSTKLEDSAMYFCASSEQGYTEAFFGQGTRLTVV.

The CDR3 sequence: CASSSPGQGAYEQYF. The CDR3 nucleotides read TGTGCCAGCAGTTCCCCGGGACAGGGGGCCTACGAGCAGTACTTC. The chain couples TRBV6-5 to TRBJ2-7; 11 nucleotides match TRBD1. The CDR3 loop spans 15 amino acids. The V gene end was trimmed by 4 bases and the J gene end by 2 bases; junction bases not matched to a gene: 4. Germline V gives CDR1 MNHEY, CDR2 SVGAGI.

The V and J genes are TRBV11-2 and TRBJ2-7, with D possibly TRBD1 on 6 matching bases. Trimming removed 5 bases at V and 0 bases at J, with 14 bases between. Germline V gives CDR1 SGHAT, CDR2 FQNNGV. CDR3 length: 15 amino acids. CDR3 DNA sequence: TGTGCCAGCAGCCGATCCGGGACACACTCCTACGAGCAGTACTTC. Protein: CASSRSGTHSYEQYF.